This TCR beta chain was documented in a study of blood T cell repertoires in COVID-19. Study information: From T cells, B-cell-depleted T cells, or PBMCs came the material, which was cDNA or gDNA.

There are 15 residues in the CDR3. The germline CDR1 and CDR2 sequences are SGHRS and YFSETQ. With 3 bases removed from V and 4 bases from J, the gap between germline ends came to 16 bases. Original data processing: Reference gene primer amplification gave estimated nucleated cell counts. The protocol was immunoSEQ multiplex PCR, while the TCRdb copy is restricted to in-frame clones and leaves out a portion. Clone size and the V and J calls come from that table; the DNA yielded D and trimming. Here the sample spans about 250,000 clones, 70% to 90% being singletons. The TCR was taken from a woman aged 40 to 50 who had recovered from COVID-19. This chain links TRBV5-1 with TRBJ1-2; D perhaps matches TRBD1 (6 bases). Input material: peripheral blood. The DNA of the CDR3 is TGCGCCAGCAGCTCGGACCACAGGGACCTCTATGGCTACACCTTC. Translation: CASSSDHRDLYGYTF.